The entry below describes one T cell receptor beta chain. The CDR3 ends on some other residue instead of the conserved phenylalanine or tryptophan, so this is likely a read error. It is unclear where the CDR3 begins or ends on the DNA, so no DNA is shown, and the CDR3 is as TCRdb lists it. This sample's RNA came from whole unsorted tissue. TCRbeta libraries were built with three rounds of nested PCR, modified from ARM-PCR. TCRdb itself ran the multiplex PCR reads through MiXCR, one entry per CDR3 protein. The data show approximately 120,000 distinct CDR3 sequences, roughly 73% seen once. The data stem from a study of tumor and adjacent non-tumor tissue in lung cancer. Looked up from germline, CDR1 is SQVTM and CDR2 is ANQGSEA. Inclusive of both ends, the CDR3 amounts to 11 amino acids.

Sequenced input: lung tumor tissue. The chain carries TRBV29-1 and TRBJ2-1; the listed D gene, TRBD1, was not tested against the DNA. The source is a woman aged 55-70 years with non-small cell lung cancer. The CDR3 protein is CSVTTQGEKLL.